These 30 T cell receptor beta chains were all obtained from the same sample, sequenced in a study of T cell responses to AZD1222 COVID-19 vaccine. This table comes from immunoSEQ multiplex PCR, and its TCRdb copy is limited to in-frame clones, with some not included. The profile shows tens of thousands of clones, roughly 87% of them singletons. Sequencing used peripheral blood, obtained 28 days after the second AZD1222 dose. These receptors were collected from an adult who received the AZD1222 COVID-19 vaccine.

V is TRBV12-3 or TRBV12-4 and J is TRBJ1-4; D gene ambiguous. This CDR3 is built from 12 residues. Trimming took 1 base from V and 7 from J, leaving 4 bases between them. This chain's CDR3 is CASSLEAEKLFF. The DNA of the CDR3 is TGTGCCAGCAGTTTAGAGGCTGAAAAACTGTTTTTT.

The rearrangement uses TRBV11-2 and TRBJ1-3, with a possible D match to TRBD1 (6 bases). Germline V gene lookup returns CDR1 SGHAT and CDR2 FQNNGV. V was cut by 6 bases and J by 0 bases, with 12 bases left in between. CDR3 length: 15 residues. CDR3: CASRKAGASGNTIYF. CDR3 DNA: TGTGCCAGCAGGAAAGCAGGGGCCTCTGGAAACACCATATATTTT.

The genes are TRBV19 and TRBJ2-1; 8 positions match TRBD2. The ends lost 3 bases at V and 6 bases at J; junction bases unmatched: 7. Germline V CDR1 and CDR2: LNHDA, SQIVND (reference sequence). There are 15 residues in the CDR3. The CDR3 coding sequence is TGTGCCAGTAGTATTCTGGGACTAGGGACCAATGAGCAGTTCTTC. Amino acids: CASSILGLGTNEQFF.

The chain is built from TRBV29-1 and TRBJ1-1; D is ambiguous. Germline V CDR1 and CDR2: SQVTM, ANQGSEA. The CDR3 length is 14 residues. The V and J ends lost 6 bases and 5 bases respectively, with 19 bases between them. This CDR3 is CSVLTNSIGTEAFF. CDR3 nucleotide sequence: TGCAGCGTCCTAACCAACAGCATTGGGACTGAAGCTTTCTTT.

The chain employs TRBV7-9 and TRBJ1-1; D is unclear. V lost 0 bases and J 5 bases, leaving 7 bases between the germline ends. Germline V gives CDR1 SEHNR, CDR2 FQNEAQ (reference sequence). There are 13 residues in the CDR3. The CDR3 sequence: CASSLAPGTEAFF. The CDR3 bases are TGTGCCAGCAGCTTAGCGCCGGGTACTGAAGCTTTCTTT.

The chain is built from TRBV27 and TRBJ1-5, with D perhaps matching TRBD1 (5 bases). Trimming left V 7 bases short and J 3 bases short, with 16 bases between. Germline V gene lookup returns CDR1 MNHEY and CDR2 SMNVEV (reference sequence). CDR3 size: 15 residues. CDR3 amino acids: CASTVRAGTNQPQHF. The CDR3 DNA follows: TGTGCCAGCACCGTACGGGCAGGGACCAATCAGCCCCAGCATTTT.

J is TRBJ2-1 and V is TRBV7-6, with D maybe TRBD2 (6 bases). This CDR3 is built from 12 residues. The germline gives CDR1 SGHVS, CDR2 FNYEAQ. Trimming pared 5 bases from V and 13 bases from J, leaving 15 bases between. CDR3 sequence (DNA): TGTGCCAGCAGCCAAGTGGAGGGCCTTCAGTTCTTC. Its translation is CASSQVEGLQFF.

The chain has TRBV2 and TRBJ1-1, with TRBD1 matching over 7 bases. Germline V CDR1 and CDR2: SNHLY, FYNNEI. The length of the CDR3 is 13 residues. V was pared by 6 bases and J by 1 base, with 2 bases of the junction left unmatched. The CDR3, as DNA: TGTGCCAGCAGCAGGGACAGGAACACTGAAGCTTTCTTT. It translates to CASSRDRNTEAFF.

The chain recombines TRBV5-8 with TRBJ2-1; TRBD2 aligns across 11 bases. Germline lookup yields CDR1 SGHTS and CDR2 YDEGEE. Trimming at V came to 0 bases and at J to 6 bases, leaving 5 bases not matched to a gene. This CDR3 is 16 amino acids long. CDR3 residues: CASSLAKTSGGNEQFF. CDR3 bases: TGTGCCAGCAGCTTGGCCAAAACTAGCGGGGGCAATGAGCAGTTCTTC.

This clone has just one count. The DNA of the CDR3 is TGTGCCAGCAGCTCCGGGACACACCAAGAGACCCAGTACTTC. It is translated as CASSSGTHQETQYF. The genes are TRBV6-5 and TRBJ2-5; D might be TRBD1 (6 bases). Germline V gives CDR1 MNHEY, CDR2 SVGAGI. The CDR3 totals 14 residues. V dropped 6 bases and J dropped 0 bases, with 11 bases sitting between them.

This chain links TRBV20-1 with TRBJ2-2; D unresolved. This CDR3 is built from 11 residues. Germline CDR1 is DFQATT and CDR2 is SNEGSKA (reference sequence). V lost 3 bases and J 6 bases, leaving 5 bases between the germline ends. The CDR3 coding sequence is TGCAGTGCTAGTGGCCCCGGGGAGCTGTTTTTT. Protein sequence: CSASGPGELFF.

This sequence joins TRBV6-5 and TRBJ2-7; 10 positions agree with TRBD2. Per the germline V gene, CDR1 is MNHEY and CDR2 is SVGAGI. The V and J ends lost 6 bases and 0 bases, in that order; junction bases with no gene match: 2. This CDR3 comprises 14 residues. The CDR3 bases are TGTGCCAGCAGCCGGACTAGCGGCTCCTACGAGCAGTACTTC. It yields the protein CASSRTSGSYEQYF.

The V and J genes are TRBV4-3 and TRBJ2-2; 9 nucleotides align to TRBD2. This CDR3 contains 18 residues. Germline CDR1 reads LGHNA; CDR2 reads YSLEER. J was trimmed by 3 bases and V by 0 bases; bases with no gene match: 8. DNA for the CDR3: TGCGCCAGCAGCCAAGATCTAATTAGCGGGAGTGACACCGGGGAGCTGTTTTTT. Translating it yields CASSQDLISGSDTGELFF.

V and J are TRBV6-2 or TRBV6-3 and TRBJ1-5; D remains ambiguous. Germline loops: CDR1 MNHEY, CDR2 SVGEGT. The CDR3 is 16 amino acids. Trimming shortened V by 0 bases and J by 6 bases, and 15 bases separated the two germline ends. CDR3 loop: CASSYSLVLRGQPQHF. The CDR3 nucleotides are TGTGCCAGCAGTTACTCCCTCGTCCTCCGGGGTCAGCCCCAGCATTTT.

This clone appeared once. The CDR3 region has the DNA TGTGCCAGCAAGCCTAGCGGGAGTTACAATGAGCAGTTCTTC. Amino acid sequence: CASKPSGSYNEQFF. This chain uses TRBV25-1 with TRBJ2-1; the match to TRBD2 covers 10 bases. The CDR3 length is 14 residues. Germline V gene lookup returns CDR1 MGHDK and CDR2 SYGVNS. V gave up 7 bases and J gave up 4 bases; unmatched junction bases: 4.

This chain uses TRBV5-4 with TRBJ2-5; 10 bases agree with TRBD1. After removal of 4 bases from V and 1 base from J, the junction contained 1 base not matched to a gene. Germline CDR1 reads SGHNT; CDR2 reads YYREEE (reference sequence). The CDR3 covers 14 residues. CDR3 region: CASSRDRGQETQYF. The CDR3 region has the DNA TGTGCCAGCAGCCGGGACAGGGGCCAAGAGACCCAGTACTTC.

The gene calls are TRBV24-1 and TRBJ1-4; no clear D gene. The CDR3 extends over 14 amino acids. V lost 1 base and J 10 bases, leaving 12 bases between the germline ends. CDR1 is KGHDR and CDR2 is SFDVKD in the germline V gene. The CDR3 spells CATSDFARCGKLFF. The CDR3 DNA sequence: TGTGCCACCAGTGATTTTGCCAGATGCGGAAAACTGTTTTTT.

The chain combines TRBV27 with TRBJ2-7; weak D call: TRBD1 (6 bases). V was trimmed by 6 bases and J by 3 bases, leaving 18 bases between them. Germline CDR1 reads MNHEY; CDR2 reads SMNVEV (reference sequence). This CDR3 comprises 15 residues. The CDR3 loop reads CASSQWDNQRYEQYF. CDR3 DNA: TGTGCCAGCAGCCAATGGGACAATCAACGCTACGAGCAGTACTTC.

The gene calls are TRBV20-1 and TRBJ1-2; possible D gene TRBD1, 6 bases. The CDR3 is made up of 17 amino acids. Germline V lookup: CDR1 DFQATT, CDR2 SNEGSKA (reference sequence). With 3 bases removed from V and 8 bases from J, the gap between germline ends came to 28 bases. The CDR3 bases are TGCAGTGCTAGTGGGCCCGAAGGACAGCCGGTCTTGGAGGGCTACACCTTC. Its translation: CSASGPEGQPVLEGYTF.

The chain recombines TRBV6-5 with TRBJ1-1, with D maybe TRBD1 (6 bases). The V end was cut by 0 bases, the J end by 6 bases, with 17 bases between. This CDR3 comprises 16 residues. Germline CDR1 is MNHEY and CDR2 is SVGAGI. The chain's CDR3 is CASSYSFGGAISEAFF. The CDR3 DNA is TGTGCCAGCAGTTACTCGTTTGGGGGCGCGATCTCTGAAGCTTTCTTT.

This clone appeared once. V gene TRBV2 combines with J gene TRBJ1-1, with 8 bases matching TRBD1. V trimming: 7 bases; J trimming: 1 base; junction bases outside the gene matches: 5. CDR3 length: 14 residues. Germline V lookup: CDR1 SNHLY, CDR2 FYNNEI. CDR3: CASTAGGPNTEAFF. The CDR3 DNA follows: TGTGCCAGCACGGCAGGGGGCCCGAACACTGAAGCTTTCTTT.

The CDR3 is CASSRSGQEDQPQHF. CDR3 sequence (DNA): TGTGCCAGTAGTCGCTCGGGACAGGAGGATCAGCCCCAGCATTTT. V and J are TRBV19 and TRBJ1-5; 8 nucleotides line up with TRBD1. Germline loops: CDR1 LNHDA, CDR2 SQIVND (reference sequence). This CDR3 contains 15 residues. Trimming removed 5 bases from V and 5 bases from J; junction bases left unmatched: 8.

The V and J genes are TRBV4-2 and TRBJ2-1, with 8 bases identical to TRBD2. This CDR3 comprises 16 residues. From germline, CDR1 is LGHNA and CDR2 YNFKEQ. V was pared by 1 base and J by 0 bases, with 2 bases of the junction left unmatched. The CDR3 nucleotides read TGTGCCAGCAGCCAAGGTGGGACTAGCTCCTACAATGAGCAGTTCTTC. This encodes CASSQGGTSSYNEQFF.

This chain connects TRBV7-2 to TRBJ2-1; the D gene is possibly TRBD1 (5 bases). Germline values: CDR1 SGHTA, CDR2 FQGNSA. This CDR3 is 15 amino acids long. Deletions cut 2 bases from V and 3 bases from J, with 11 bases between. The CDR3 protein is CASSLNPTVYNEQFF. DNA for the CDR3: TGTGCCAGCAGCTTAAACCCGACAGTCTACAATGAGCAGTTCTTC.

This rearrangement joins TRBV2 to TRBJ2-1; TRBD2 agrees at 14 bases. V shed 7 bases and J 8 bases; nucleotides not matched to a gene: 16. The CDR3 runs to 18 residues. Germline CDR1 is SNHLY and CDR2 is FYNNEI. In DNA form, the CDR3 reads TGTGCCAGCACTGACCCCGGACTAGCGGGAGGTTTCGTCGATGAGCAGTTCTTC. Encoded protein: CASTDPGLAGGFVDEQFF.

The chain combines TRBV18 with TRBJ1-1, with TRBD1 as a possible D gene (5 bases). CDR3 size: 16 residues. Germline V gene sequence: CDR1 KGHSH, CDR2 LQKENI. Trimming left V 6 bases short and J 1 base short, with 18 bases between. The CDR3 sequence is CASSPGSGGGNTEAFF. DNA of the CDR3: TGTGCCAGCTCCCCAGGCTCGGGGGGTGGGAACACTGAAGCTTTCTTT.

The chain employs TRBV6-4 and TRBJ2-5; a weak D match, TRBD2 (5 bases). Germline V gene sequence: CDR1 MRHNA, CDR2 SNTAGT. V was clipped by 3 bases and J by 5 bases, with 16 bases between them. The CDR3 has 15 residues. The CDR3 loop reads CASSETSGGRETQYF. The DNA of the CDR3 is TGTGCCAGCAGTGAAACAAGCGGAGGAAGGGAGACCCAGTACTTC.

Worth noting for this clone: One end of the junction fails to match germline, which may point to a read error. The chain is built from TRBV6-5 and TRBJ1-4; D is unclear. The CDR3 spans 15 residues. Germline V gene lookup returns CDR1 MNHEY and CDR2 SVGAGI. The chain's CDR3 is CASSDSVATNEKLFF. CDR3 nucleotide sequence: TGTGCCAGCAGTGACTCAGTAGCAACTAATGAAAAACTGTTTTTT.

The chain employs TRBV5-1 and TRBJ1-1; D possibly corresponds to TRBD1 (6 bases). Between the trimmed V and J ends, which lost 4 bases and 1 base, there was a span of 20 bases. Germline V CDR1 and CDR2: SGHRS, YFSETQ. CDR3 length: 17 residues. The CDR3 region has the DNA TGCGCCAGCAGCCTCTTGCTACAGGGTCTAGGGAACACTGAAGCTTTCTTT. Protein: CASSLLLQGLGNTEAFF. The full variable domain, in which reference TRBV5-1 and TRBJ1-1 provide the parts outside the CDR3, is KAGVTQTPRYLIKTRGQQVTLSCSPISGHRSVSWYQQTPGQGLQFLFEYFSETQRNKGNFPGRFSGRQFSNSRSEMNVSTLELGDSALYLCASSLLLQGLGNTEAFFGQGTRLTVV.

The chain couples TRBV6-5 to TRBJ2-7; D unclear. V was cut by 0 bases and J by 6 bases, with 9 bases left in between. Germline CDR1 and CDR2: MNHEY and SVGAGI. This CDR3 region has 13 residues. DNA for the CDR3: TGTGCCAGCAGTTACTCCAGGATTTCCGAGCAGTACTTC. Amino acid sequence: CASSYSRISEQYF.